This T cell receptor (beta chain) was captured by sequencing in a study of cytomegalovirus exposure and HLA in healthy donors. Study-level results: An ancestry cluster, one associated with Asian ancestry, reportedly showed fewer N-insertions than the roughly 670-donor mean in a later analysis. In an earlier analysis, productive rearrangement rates for most beta V segments clustered near 87% or 30%.

The PCR used 60 Vbeta and 13 Jbeta primers. Using immunoSEQ multiplex PCR, the repertoire was profiled, and TCRdb retains in-frame clones only, with some absent. The data include around 70,000 clones; the top ten clones carry approximately 0.81%. CDR1 SGHTA and CDR2 FQGNSA come from the germline V gene. This CDR3 is 15 amino acids long. The V gene end was trimmed by 2 bases and the J gene end by 3 bases; junction bases not matched to a gene: 2. Details on this clone: Its antigen is not known.

This TCR derives from a boy younger than 18 in good health and CMV-seronegative. V and J are TRBV7-2 and TRBJ2-7, with 12 bases lining up with TRBD2. The sequenced sample consisted of PBMCs. CDR3 amino acids: CASSLRLAGDYEQYF. DNA for the CDR3: TGTGCCAGCAGCTTACGACTAGCGGGAGACTACGAGCAGTACTTC.